This T cell receptor beta chain appears in the sequencing data of a study of cytomegalovirus exposure and HLA in healthy donors. Study-level results: A few chains linked to CMV were shown in vitro to be specific for CMV antigens. Apparent HLA restriction characterized most CMV-associated TCR beta chains in a later analysis.

The PCR was carried out with 60 Vbeta primers and 13 Jbeta primers. Data came from immunoSEQ multiplex PCR; TCRdb stores just in-frame clones and leaves some out. The sample yields 150,000 to 200,000 clones, over 65% seen once. Healthy bone marrow donors supplied every sample. With regard to this clone: Its antigen is not known.

The V gene's germline CDR1 is MNHEY and CDR2 SVGAGI. Trimming shortened V by 5 bases and J by 4 bases, and 14 bases separated the two germline ends. The CDR3 runs to 14 residues. The sequence came from a man between 18 and 35 years old in good health and CMV-seronegative. Sequencing input: PBMCs. This chain joins TRBV6-5 and TRBJ1-2; possible D gene TRBD1, 5 bases. Here the CDR3 DNA reads TGTGCCAGCAGTAGGGGCGGGGGAGTCTATGGCTACACCTTC. Translation: CASSRGGGVYGYTF.